This T cell receptor beta chain was sequenced in a study of cytomegalovirus exposure and HLA in healthy donors. The study's findings and limits: The HLA-A and HLA-B alleles of most subjects were reportedly predicted accurately from TCR beta sequences.

CDR3 length: 13 residues. The germline V gene encodes CDR1 SGHDT and CDR2 YYEEEE. Trimming at V came to 4 bases and at J to 4 bases, leaving 4 bases not matched to a gene. Primers for the PCR totalled 60 Vbeta and 13 Jbeta. Measured with immunoSEQ multiplex PCR; TCRdb has only the in-frame clones, and not every one. This repertoire shows about 250,000 clones, about 77% found once; its top ten account for around 0.44%. In its sample, this clone was seen a few times. Its antigen is not known. This receptor was identified in a boy younger than 18 in good health and CMV-seronegative. The source material was PBMCs. The J gene is TRBJ1-2, the V gene TRBV5-6, with 7 bases fitting TRBD1. The CDR3 DNA follows: TGTGCCAGCAGCCCCGGGACAGTCTATGGCTACACCTTC. Protein: CASSPGTVYGYTF.